The 17 T cell receptor beta chains below were found in one sample sequenced in a study of OX40 agonist ivuxolimab in advanced cancers. Generated by immunoSEQ multiplex PCR, the TCRdb table keeps only in-frame clones and is missing some. The sample has 68,000 or so clones, more than 85% seen once. Sample: CD4+ or CD8+ T cells sorted from blood, taken in a trial of the OX40 agonist ivuxolimab. These TCRs come from an adult with an advanced solid tumor such as melanoma, head and neck, liver or kidney cancer.

V and J are TRBV29-1 and TRBJ2-2; tentatively, D is TRBD1 (5 bases). The CDR3 is made up of 13 amino acids. Between the trimmed V and J ends, which lost 4 bases and 0 bases, there was a span of 6 bases. Germline V gene lookup returns CDR1 SQVTM and CDR2 ANQGSEA. In nucleotides, the CDR3 is TGCAGCGTTGCAGGGACGAACACCGGGGAGCTGTTTTTT. Amino acid sequence: CSVAGTNTGELFF.

The rearrangement uses TRBV6-5 and TRBJ1-1; a weak D match, TRBD1 (6 bases). Germline loops: CDR1 MNHEY, CDR2 SVGAGI. V lost 0 bases and J lost 5, with 16 bases in between. The CDR3 has 16 amino acids. The DNA for the CDR3 is TGTGCCAGCAGTTACTCGGTCGGCGGGGGCGAGACTGAAGCTTTCTTT. Encoded protein: CASSYSVGGGETEAFF.

The chain recombines TRBV4-2 with TRBJ2-2; D is unresolved. Germline CDR1 is LGHNA and CDR2 is YNFKEQ. This CDR3 is 12 amino acids long. V gave up 2 bases and J gave up 4 bases, with 2 bases separating them. Here the CDR3 DNA reads TGTGCCAGCAGCCAAACCACCGGGGAGCTGTTTTTT. It encodes CASSQTTGELFF.

This clone showed up just once. The rearrangement joins TRBV5-5 to TRBJ2-2, with D possibly being TRBD2 (7 bases). CDR1 and CDR2 (germline): SGHKS, YYEKEE (reference sequence). V was cut by 3 bases and J by 1 base, with 13 bases left in between. The CDR3 extends over 16 amino acids. The CDR3 loop reads CASSSTGGWNTGELFF. CDR3 DNA sequence: TGTGCCAGCAGCTCCACGGGGGGCTGGAACACCGGGGAGCTGTTTTTT.

The DNA for the CDR3 is TGTGCCAGCACGAGGGCCAACACCGGGGAGCTGTTTTTT. It translates to CASTRANTGELFF. V usage is TRBV6-5 and J usage is TRBJ2-2, with a tentative D call TRBD2 (5 bases). Germline values: CDR1 MNHEY, CDR2 SVGAGI. Trimming removed 7 bases at V and 2 bases at J, with 8 bases between. The length of the CDR3 is 13 residues.

CDR3 nucleotide sequence: TGTGCCAGCAGCTTAGGGCAGTCCTACGAGCAGTACTTC. This encodes CASSLGQSYEQYF. This chain joins TRBV13 and TRBJ2-7; no clear D. Germline V gene lookup returns CDR1 PRHDT and CDR2 FYEKMQ (reference sequence). The CDR3 is 13 residues long. Deletions cut 0 bases from V and 1 base from J, with 4 bases between.

The CDR3 bases are TGTGCCAGTAGTATAGGGGGACGGGGGCTAGGCACAGATACGCAGTATTTT. Its translation: CASSIGGRGLGTDTQYF. The chain uses TRBV19 and TRBJ2-3; D possibly uses TRBD1 or TRBD2 (6 bases each). The ends were cut back, 1 base at V and 1 base at J, with 15 bases in the middle. Germline V CDR1 and CDR2: LNHDA, SQIVND (reference sequence). The CDR3 consists of 17 residues. The full variable domain, completed using reference TRBV19 and TRBJ2-3, is DGGITQSPKYLFRKEGQNVTLSCEQNLNHDAMYWYRQDPGQGLRLIYYSQIVNDFQKGDIAEGYSVSREKKESFPLTVTSAQKNPTAFYLCASSIGGRGLGTDTQYFGPGTRLTVL.

This clone appeared a single time. The V call is TRBV6-1, the J call TRBJ1-1; 10 nucleotides align to TRBD1. This CDR3 spans 13 amino acids. Trimming took 10 bases from V and 11 from J; bases not matched to a gene: 13. Germline V gene sequence: CDR1 MNHNS, CDR2 SASEGT. CDR3 sequence reads: CATARDRGENAFF. For the CDR3, the DNA is TGTGCCACTGCACGGGACAGGGGTGAAAACGCTTTCTTT.

The rearrangement uses TRBV5-1 and TRBJ2-3; TRBD2 agrees at 13 bases. The germline V gene encodes CDR1 SGHRS and CDR2 YFSETQ. V lost 4 bases and J lost 1; bases outside the gene matches: 3. The CDR3 has 16 residues. The CDR3, as DNA: TGCGCCAGCAGCCTCGGGACTAGCGGGGGCACAGATACGCAGTATTTT. Translating it yields CASSLGTSGGTDTQYF.

The chain joins TRBV9 to TRBJ2-1; 10 bases fit TRBD2. There are 17 residues in the CDR3. The V gene end was trimmed by 0 bases and the J gene end by 7 bases; junction bases not matched to a gene: 10. Germline-derived CDR1 and CDR2 are SGDLS and YYNGEE. CDR3 in amino acids: CASSVDPSGSLINEQFF. CDR3 nucleotides: TGTGCCAGCAGCGTAGATCCTAGCGGGAGTCTTATTAATGAGCAGTTCTTC.

The chain has TRBV5-6 and TRBJ1-2; weak D call: TRBD1 (5 bases). The germline CDR1 and CDR2 sequences are SGHDT and YYEEEE. With 1 base removed from V and 5 bases from J, the gap between germline ends came to 12 bases. This CDR3 is 14 amino acids long. For the CDR3, the DNA is TGTGCCAGCAGCTTGCCCCCGACAGAATATGGCTACACCTTC. Protein sequence: CASSLPPTEYGYTF.

This chain joins TRBV2 and TRBJ2-5; a possible D gene is TRBD2 (5 bases). Trimming shortened V by 4 bases and J by 5 bases, and 8 bases separated the two germline ends. Per germline, CDR1 SNHLY and CDR2 FYNNEI. The CDR3 totals 12 residues. The CDR3 here is CASSGTVETQYF. The CDR3 DNA sequence: TGTGCCAGCAGTGGGACTGTCGAGACCCAGTACTTC.

The chain recombines TRBV5-1 with TRBJ2-7, with 9 bases aligning to TRBD1. The V gene end was trimmed by 0 bases and the J gene end by 6 bases; junction bases not matched to a gene: 7. Germline V gene data show CDR1 as SGHRS and CDR2 as YFSETQ. This CDR3 is 15 amino acids long. CDR3 protein: CASSLEGTGFREQYF. In nucleotides, the CDR3 is TGCGCCAGCAGCTTGGAAGGGACAGGGTTCCGCGAGCAGTACTTC.

The gene calls are TRBV6-5 and TRBJ2-5; no reliable D call. V was shortened by 6 bases and J by 9 bases, with 20 bases between the two germline ends. The germline gives CDR1 MNHEY, CDR2 SVGAGI. CDR3 size: 14 residues. CDR3 sequence: CASSSERATFSQYF. The CDR3 DNA follows: TGTGCCAGCAGCTCCGAAAGGGCCACCTTCTCCCAGTACTTC.

The J gene is TRBJ2-7, the V gene TRBV6-5; a possible D gene is TRBD2 (6 bases). Trimming stripped 5 bases from V and 13 bases from J, with 15 bases between. Looked up from germline, CDR1 is MNHEY and CDR2 is SVGAGI. CDR3 length: 11 residues. CDR3 nucleotides: TGTGCCAGCAGTGCCCGGGGGTCTCCCTACTTC. It specifies CASSARGSPYF.

The chain is built from TRBV29-1 and TRBJ2-4; TRBD2 aligns across 7 bases. Trimming took 7 bases from V and 8 from J; bases not matched to a gene: 14. CDR1 SQVTM and CDR2 ANQGSEA come from the germline V gene. The CDR3 length is 14 residues. CDR3 bases: TGCAGCGCCAAAAGGGACGGGGGGTCGGACATTCAGTACTTC. Its translation is CSAKRDGGSDIQYF.

The chain couples TRBV5-8 to TRBJ1-2; 7 bases align to TRBD1. Per germline, CDR1 SGHTS and CDR2 YDEGEE. The CDR3 totals 15 residues. Trimming removed 5 bases from V and 5 bases from J; junction bases left unmatched: 12. Here the CDR3 DNA reads TGTGCCAGCAGTCAACCTGACAGGGCCTTTTATGGCTACACCTTC. Amino acids: CASSQPDRAFYGYTF.